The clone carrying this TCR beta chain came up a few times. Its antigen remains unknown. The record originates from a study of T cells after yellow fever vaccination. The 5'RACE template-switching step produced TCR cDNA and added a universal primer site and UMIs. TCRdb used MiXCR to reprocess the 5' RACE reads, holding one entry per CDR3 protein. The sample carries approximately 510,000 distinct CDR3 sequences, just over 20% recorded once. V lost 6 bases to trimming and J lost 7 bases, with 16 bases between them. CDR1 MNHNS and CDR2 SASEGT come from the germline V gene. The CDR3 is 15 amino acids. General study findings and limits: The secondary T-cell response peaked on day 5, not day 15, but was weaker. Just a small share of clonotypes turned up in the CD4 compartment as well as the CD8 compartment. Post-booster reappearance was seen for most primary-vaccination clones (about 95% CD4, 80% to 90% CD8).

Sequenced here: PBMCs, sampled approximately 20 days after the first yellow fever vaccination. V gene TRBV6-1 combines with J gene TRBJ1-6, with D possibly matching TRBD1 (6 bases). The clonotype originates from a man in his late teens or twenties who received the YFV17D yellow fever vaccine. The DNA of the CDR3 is TGTGCCAGCAGCCTCCGGACAGAAGTAAATTCACCCCTCCACTTT. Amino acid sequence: CASSLRTEVNSPLHF.